Listed here are 20 T cell receptor beta chains from one sample, sequenced in a study of vaccination and CD4 T cells after COVID-19. Once obtained from cultured CD4+ T cells, the DNA was sequenced using the Oncomine TCR Beta short-read assay. TCRdb reprocessed the PCR reads with MiXCR, giving one entry per CDR3 protein. In the table there are 15,000 to 25,000 distinct CDR3 sequences, under 50% of which are singletons. What these receptors recognize is not known. Indicated treatment: roughly 11-day PBMC culture with coronavirus spike peptide pools or control peptides (ViraFEST assay). This specimen consisted of CD4+ T cells from blood, cultured in vitro, obtained after SARS-CoV-2 vaccination. Receptors were obtained from a human donor who had recovered from COVID-19.

This chain connects TRBV10-3 to TRBJ1-2; the D gene is possibly TRBD1 (5 bases). Germline V gene data show CDR1 as ENHRY and CDR2 as SYGVKD. Deletions cut 5 bases from V and 1 base from J, with 8 bases between. CDR3 length equals 13 residues. The CDR3 sequence is CAISRDGNYGYTF. The CDR3 bases are TGTGCCATCAGTAGGGACGGTAACTATGGCTACACCTTC.

This chain joins TRBV20-1 and TRBJ2-3; TRBD2 aligns across 7 bases. V lost 6 bases, J lost 0 bases, and 9 bases stayed unmatched. The CDR3 length is 15 residues. The V gene's germline CDR1 is DFQATT and CDR2 SNEGSKA (reference sequence). The CDR3 sequence is CSAVVYSGSTDTQYF. DNA for the CDR3: TGCAGTGCCGTAGTCTATAGCGGGAGCACAGATACGCAGTATTTT.

This sequence joins TRBV7-6 and TRBJ1-1; D is uncertain. V was clipped by 3 bases and J by 7 bases, with 15 bases between them. Germline values: CDR1 SGHVS, CDR2 FNYEAQ. CDR3 size: 14 residues. As DNA, the CDR3 is TGTGCCAGCAGCTTTGGCGGAGCGTTCGGTGAAGCTTTCTTT. It is translated as CASSFGGAFGEAFF.

This chain joins TRBV7-3 and TRBJ2-1, with TRBD2 matching 9 bases. CDR3 size: 15 residues. Trimming cost V 3 bases and J 6 bases; bases outside gene matches: 6. CDR1 is SGHTA and CDR2 is FQGTGA in the germline V gene. The CDR3 here is CASSFSSSGVNEQFF. CDR3 nucleotides: TGTGCCAGCAGCTTCTCCTCTAGCGGGGTCAATGAGCAGTTCTTC.

The chain has TRBV24-1 and TRBJ1-1; D gene ambiguous. This CDR3 has 17 amino acids. Trimming removed 7 bases at V and 1 base at J, with 21 bases between. Germline-derived CDR1 and CDR2 are KGHDR and SFDVKD. The DNA of the CDR3 is TGTGCCACCAGCGAAGCTTATCCGCGGGCCCCGAACACTGAAGCTTTCTTT. Amino acid sequence: CATSEAYPRAPNTEAFF.

This chain joins TRBV5-4 and TRBJ1-2; possible D gene TRBD1, 5 bases. The CDR3 loop spans 13 amino acids. Germline V gene data show CDR1 as SGHNT and CDR2 as YYREEE (reference sequence). The ends were cut back, 1 base at V and 6 bases at J, with 10 bases in the middle. The CDR3 sequence: CASSLSREDGYTF. In DNA form, the CDR3 reads TGTGCCAGCAGCTTGAGCAGGGAGGATGGCTACACCTTC. Together with reference TRBV5-4 and TRBJ1-2, the CDR3 gives the full variable domain: ETGVTQSPTHLIKTRGQQVTLRCSSQSGHNTVSWYQQALGQGPQFIFQYYREEENGRGNFPPRFSGLQFPNYSSELNVNALELDDSALYLCASSLSREDGYTFGSGTRLTVV.

J is TRBJ1-1 and V is TRBV19; D possibly corresponds to TRBD1 (6 bases). From germline, CDR1 is LNHDA and CDR2 SQIVND (reference sequence). CDR3 length: 16 residues. Trimming took 6 bases from V and 0 from J, leaving 17 bases between them. CDR3 in amino acids: CASSSGAGGMNTEAFF. As DNA, the CDR3 is TGTGCCAGTAGCTCAGGGGCGGGGGGCATGAACACTGAAGCTTTCTTT.

CDR3 DNA: TGTGCCAGCAGCCCGCCAGGGGCGCACGGTTCACCCCTCCACTTT. It specifies CASSPPGAHGSPLHF. This chain uses TRBV11-2 with TRBJ1-6, with D possibly matching TRBD1 (6 bases). Germline V gives CDR1 SGHAT, CDR2 FQNNGV. The CDR3 is 15 amino acids. V lost 5 bases, J lost 9 bases, and 17 bases lay in between. Variable domain in full (rest from reference TRBV11-2 and TRBJ1-6): EAGVAQSPRYKIIEKRQSVAFWCNPISGHATLYWYQQILGQGPKLLIQFQNNGVVDDSQLPKDRFSAERLKGVDSTLKIQPAKLEDSAVYLCASSPPGAHGSPLHFGNGTRLTVT.

V gene TRBV11-2 combines with J gene TRBJ2-7; 9 bases agree with TRBD2. Looked up from germline, CDR1 is SGHAT and CDR2 is FQNNGV. The V gene end was trimmed by 2 bases and the J gene end by 0 bases; junction bases not matched to a gene: 2. The CDR3 length is 15 residues. The CDR3 sequence: CASSLSGGPSYEQYF. The DNA of the CDR3 is TGTGCCAGCAGCTTAAGCGGGGGGCCCTCCTACGAGCAGTACTTC.

The chain carries TRBV7-2 and TRBJ2-3; 9 positions match TRBD2. Germline CDR1 reads SGHTA; CDR2 reads FQGNSA. The V segment lost 8 bases and the J segment 4 bases; nucleotides outside the gene matches: 13. This CDR3 comprises 16 residues. The CDR3 region is CASQRVAGAYSDTQYF. The DNA of the CDR3 is TGTGCCAGCCAACGGGTAGCGGGAGCTTATTCAGATACGCAGTATTTT.

This clonotype occurred a few times. The chain's CDR3 is CASSFSNLAYEQYF. In DNA, the CDR3 is TGTGCCAGCAGTTTTAGTAACCTTGCCTACGAGCAGTACTTC. The rearrangement uses TRBV28 and TRBJ2-7; D is unclear. Germline values: CDR1 MDHEN, CDR2 SYDVKM. V was pared by 3 bases and J by 2 bases, with 11 bases between. The CDR3 has 14 residues. The variable domain in full, with the rest retrieved from reference TRBV28 and TRBJ2-7, is DVKVTQSSRYLVKRTGEKVFLECVQDMDHENMFWYRQDPGLGLRLIYFSYDVKMKEKGDIPEGYSVSREKKERFSLILESASTNQTSMYLCASSFSNLAYEQYFGPGTRLTVT.

The chain recombines TRBV6-5 with TRBJ2-5; D is perhaps TRBD2 (5 bases). Trimming cost V 2 bases and J 4 bases, with 14 bases left between them. The CDR3 consists of 15 residues. From germline, CDR1 is MNHEY and CDR2 SVGAGI. CDR3 nucleotides: TGTGCCAGCAGTTACATTTTCGGGGTTGTAGAGACCCAGTACTTC. Translation gives CASSYIFGVVETQYF.

This clonotype was detected once. This rearrangement joins TRBV2 to TRBJ2-7; no clear D gene. Germline CDR1 SNHLY, CDR2 FYNNEI. The V end lost 6 bases, the J end lost 3 bases, and 6 bases lay between the germline ends. The CDR3 spans 11 residues. CDR3 sequence: CASRQVYEQYF. The CDR3 DNA is TGTGCCAGCAGGCAAGTCTACGAGCAGTACTTC.

Only one count was recorded for this clonotype. The chain has TRBV19 and TRBJ1-1, with TRBD1 as a possible D gene (5 bases). With 7 bases removed from V and 7 bases from J, the gap between germline ends came to 16 bases. This CDR3 is 13 amino acids long. Germline CDR1 reads LNHDA; CDR2 reads SQIVND (reference sequence). The CDR3 sequence is CASTSPGTDEAFF. The CDR3 DNA reads TGTGCCAGTACCTCACCTGGGACGGATGAAGCTTTCTTT.

J is TRBJ2-3 and V is TRBV28, with TRBD1 matching over 8 bases. V lost 5 bases, J lost 6 bases, and 13 bases stayed unmatched. Germline V gene sequence: CDR1 MDHEN, CDR2 SYDVKM. The CDR3 consists of 16 residues. Here the CDR3 DNA reads TGTGCCAGCAGTCGTACGGACAGGGCACTCGGGGATACGCAGTATTTT. Translation: CASSRTDRALGDTQYF. Supplemented by reference TRBV28 and TRBJ2-3, the full variable domain reads DVKVTQSSRYLVKRTGEKVFLECVQDMDHENMFWYRQDPGLGLRLIYFSYDVKMKEKGDIPEGYSVSREKKERFSLILESASTNQTSMYLCASSRTDRALGDTQYFGPGTRLTVL.

This clonotype was seen a few times. The chain combines TRBV5-8 with TRBJ2-7; TRBD1 matches at 7 bases. Germline loops: CDR1 SGHTS, CDR2 YDEGEE. V dropped 5 bases and J dropped 5; count of bases not matched to a gene: 7. The CDR3 spans 13 residues. The CDR3 DNA reads TGTGCCAGCAGAAACAGGGGTAGACACGAGCAGTACTTC. Residues: CASRNRGRHEQYF. The variable domain in full, completed from reference TRBV5-8 and TRBJ2-7, reads EAGVTQSPTHLIKTRGQQATLRCSPISGHTSVYWYQQALGLGLQFLLWYDEGEERNRGNFPPRFSGRQFPNYSSELNVNALELEDSALYLCASRNRGRHEQYFGPGTRLTVT.

This clonotype was seen a few times. This rearrangement joins TRBV7-9 to TRBJ2-7; TRBD1 is a possible D gene (5 bases). Trimming stripped 1 base from V and 6 bases from J, with 7 bases between. Per the germline V gene, CDR1 is SEHNR and CDR2 is FQNEAQ (reference sequence). CDR3 length: 12 residues. CDR3 loop: CASSLGRAEQYF. DNA of the CDR3: TGTGCCAGCAGCTTAGGCAGGGCCGAGCAGTACTTC.

The rearrangement joins TRBV20-1 to TRBJ2-3, with 9 bases matching TRBD2. The CDR3 is made up of 16 amino acids. With V trimmed by 0 bases and J by 4 bases, 8 bases remained unmatched. Germline V lookup: CDR1 DFQATT, CDR2 SNEGSKA (reference sequence). As DNA, the CDR3 is TGCAGTGCTAGAGATAGTGGCGGGGGGGAAGCAGATACGCAGTATTTT. Protein product: CSARDSGGGEADTQYF.

This clonotype was seen a single time. The V and J genes are TRBV19 and TRBJ2-1; 11 nucleotides line up with TRBD2. The J segment lost 3 bases and the V segment lost 7 bases, leaving 2 bases of the junction unmatched. The CDR3 is made up of 14 amino acids. Per the germline V gene, CDR1 is LNHDA and CDR2 is SQIVND (reference sequence). The chain's CDR3 is CASKGLADYNEQFF. The CDR3 DNA sequence: TGTGCCAGTAAGGGACTAGCGGACTACAATGAGCAGTTCTTC.

The rearrangement joins TRBV15 to TRBJ2-7; 8 bases line up with TRBD1. Germline V gene data show CDR1 as LNHNV and CDR2 as YYDKDF (reference sequence). The CDR3 is 16 residues long. V shed 0 bases and J 6 bases; nucleotides not matched to a gene: 10. The DNA for the CDR3 is TGTGCCACCAGCAGAGATTCCCCAGGGGGCCTCGCCGAGCAGTACTTC. Translating gives CATSRDSPGGLAEQYF.